These 25 T cell receptor beta chains came from one sample sequenced in a study of blood T cell repertoires in COVID-19. Some clones are missing from TCRdb's copy, which holds only in-frame ones; the method was immunoSEQ multiplex PCR. The top ten hold under 8% of the sample, which has 95,000 to 110,000 clones, more than 75% seen once. The sequencing sample was made of peripheral blood. These receptors came from a human donor in a cohort sampled during active COVID-19.

This chain links TRBV12-5 with TRBJ2-5, with a possible D match to TRBD1 (6 bases). V lost 1 base and J lost 2, with 11 bases in between. The CDR3 length is 15 residues. Looked up from germline, CDR1 is LGHNT and CDR2 is FRNRAP. The CDR3 protein is CASGLGQVAQETQYF. The CDR3, as DNA: TGTGCTAGTGGTTTGGGACAGGTCGCACAAGAGACCCAGTACTTC.

V is TRBV3-1 (or the pseudogene TRBV3-2) and J is TRBJ2-1, with D uncertain. V gave up 5 bases and J gave up 6 bases, with 8 bases separating them. The CDR3 consists of 12 residues. The germline V gene has CDR1 LGHDT and CDR2 YNNKEL (reference sequence). CDR3 in amino acids: CASSAASNEQFF. The CDR3 DNA reads TGTGCCAGCAGCGCCGCTAGCAATGAGCAGTTCTTC.

The CDR3 here is CASSFDGSSGNTIYF. Here the CDR3 DNA reads TGTGCCAGCAGCTTCGACGGGAGCTCTGGAAACACCATATATTTT. The chain carries TRBV7-3 and TRBJ1-3, with D hard to call. Trimming cost V 3 bases and J 0 bases, with 9 bases left between them. Germline values: CDR1 SGHTA, CDR2 FQGTGA. This CDR3 comprises 15 residues.

J is TRBJ2-7 and V is TRBV18, with TRBD1 as a possible D gene (5 bases). Germline lookup yields CDR1 KGHSH and CDR2 LQKENI. Between the trimmed V and J ends, which lost 3 bases and 0 bases, there was a span of 6 bases. The CDR3 totals 13 residues. CDR3 sequence reads: CASSPTDSYEQYF. The CDR3 DNA sequence: TGTGCCAGCTCACCGACAGACTCCTACGAGCAGTACTTC. Looking up the rest from reference TRBV18 and TRBJ2-7 gives the full variable domain: NAGVMQNPRHLVRRRGQEARLRCSPMKGHSHVYWYRQLPEEGLKFMVYLQKENIIDESGMPKERFSAEFPKEGPSILRIQQVVRGDSAAYFCASSPTDSYEQYFGPGTRLTVT.

This rearrangement joins TRBV19 to TRBJ1-1, with 7 bases that match TRBD1. V was clipped by 6 bases and J by 7 bases; unmatched bases: 8. Germline V gene lookup returns CDR1 LNHDA and CDR2 SQIVND (reference sequence). The CDR3 extends over 13 amino acids. CDR3 in amino acids: CASRKPGQLEAFF. CDR3 bases: TGTGCCAGTAGAAAACCGGGACAGCTTGAAGCTTTCTTT. The whole variable domain, remainder taken from reference TRBV19 and TRBJ1-1, is DGGITQSPKYLFRKEGQNVTLSCEQNLNHDAMYWYRQDPGQGLRLIYYSQIVNDFQKGDIAEGYSVSREKKESFPLTVTSAQKNPTAFYLCASRKPGQLEAFFGQGTRLTVV.

The chain uses TRBV3-1 (or the pseudogene TRBV3-2) and TRBJ1-4; no firm D call. Between the trimmed V and J ends, which lost 0 bases and 1 base, there was a span of 9 bases. The CDR3 is 16 amino acids. Germline loops: CDR1 LGHDT, CDR2 YNNKEL (reference sequence). As DNA, the CDR3 is TGTGCCAGCAGCCAAGAGGGAGAGTTAACTAATGAAAAACTGTTTTTT. Translating gives CASSQEGELTNEKLFF.

The chain is built from TRBV14 and TRBJ1-5; a possible D gene is TRBD1 (6 bases). The V gene lost 5 bases and the J gene lost 2 bases, with 25 bases spanning the gap. Germline-derived CDR1 and CDR2 are SGHDN and FVKESK. The CDR3 totals 19 residues. The CDR3 region has the DNA TGTGCCAGCAGCACCAACAGCCGGCTCGGGTCAGGGGGCAATCAGCCCCAGCATTTT. Amino acid sequence: CASSTNSRLGSGGNQPQHF.

About this clone itself: Its ends do not fully match the called genes, so a read error is possible. The V gene is TRBV20-1, the J gene TRBJ1-3; tentatively, D is TRBD1 (5 bases). Germline values: CDR1 DFQATT, CDR2 SNEGSKA (reference sequence). This CDR3 region has 11 residues. Written as DNA, the CDR3 is TGCAGTGCTAGAGATCGAGAGAGGCAGGGATTT. Protein: CSARDRERQGF.

About this clone itself: A read error may account for a junction end that differs from germline. The chain has TRBV27 and TRBJ2-7; D perhaps matches TRBD1 (5 bases). The CDR3 is made up of 10 amino acids. Germline V lookup: CDR1 MNHEY, CDR2 SMNVEV (reference sequence). The CDR3 nucleotides are TGCCACGACAGTTCCTACGAGCAGTACTTC. Protein sequence: CHDSSYEQYF.

The CDR3 DNA reads TGTGCCACCAGCAGAGATCGTAGTAGCGGAACAGATACGCAGTATTTT. Encoded protein: CATSRDRSSGTDTQYF. The J gene is TRBJ2-3, the V gene TRBV15, with D possibly TRBD2 on 6 matching bases. This CDR3 has 16 residues. Trimming took off 0 bases at V and 3 bases at J, with 13 bases between the two ends. The germline CDR1 and CDR2 sequences are LNHNV and YYDKDF (reference sequence).

The genes are TRBV29-1 and TRBJ1-1; maybe TRBD1 (6 bases). The CDR3 runs to 13 residues. Germline values: CDR1 SQVTM, CDR2 ANQGSEA. V shed 7 bases and J shed 1 base, with 13 bases lying between them. The CDR3, as DNA: TGCAGCGCCTTGGACAGATCGAACACTGAAGCTTTCTTT. Translation gives CSALDRSNTEAFF.

V usage is TRBV7-3 and J usage is TRBJ2-1, with 12 positions matching TRBD2. Germline V lookup: CDR1 SGHTA, CDR2 FQGTGA. There are 17 residues in the CDR3. Losses at the gene ends were 4 bases for V and 6 bases for J; bases not matched to a gene: 10. The CDR3 region is CASSSLLAGGSSNEQFF. The CDR3 nucleotides are TGTGCCAGCAGCTCATTACTAGCGGGGGGATCTTCCAATGAGCAGTTCTTC.

This rearrangement joins TRBV29-1 to TRBJ2-1; TRBD2 aligns across 7 bases. J lost 4 bases, V lost 6 bases, and 12 bases had no gene match. Germline V CDR1 and CDR2: SQVTM, ANQGSEA. The CDR3 consists of 15 residues. CDR3: CSVASGVGGYNEQFF. The DNA of the CDR3 is TGCAGCGTAGCCTCGGGTGTCGGGGGGTACAATGAGCAGTTCTTC.

The rearrangement uses TRBV23-1 and TRBJ2-1; the match to TRBD2 covers 7 bases. TRBV23-1 carries the ORF label, with uncertain function. V shed 6 bases, J shed 0 bases, and the junction held 11 bases outside the gene matches. The CDR3 covers 17 residues. The CDR3 spells CASSLPGGGSSYNEQFF. The CDR3 coding sequence is TGCGCCAGCAGCCTCCCGGGGGGAGGGAGCTCCTACAATGAGCAGTTCTTC.

The rearrangement uses TRBV5-1 and TRBJ2-7; 8 positions match TRBD1. Trimming at V came to 2 bases and at J to 2 bases, leaving 12 bases not matched to a gene. CDR3 length equals 17 residues. Germline lookup yields CDR1 SGHRS and CDR2 YFSETQ. CDR3: CASSFGTGSMGAYEQYF. The CDR3, as DNA: TGCGCCAGCAGCTTTGGGACAGGCAGTATGGGCGCCTACGAGCAGTACTTC.

The gene calls are TRBV24-1 and TRBJ2-3; perhaps TRBD1 as D (6 bases). The CDR3 is 12 residues long. V lost 9 bases to trimming and J lost 0 bases, with 6 bases between them. CDR1 KGHDR and CDR2 SFDVKD come from the germline V gene. In DNA, the CDR3 is TGTGCCACCCAGGGGAGCACAGATACGCAGTATTTT. This gives the protein CATQGSTDTQYF.

The rearrangement uses TRBV27 and TRBJ2-5; no clear D gene. CDR1 MNHEY and CDR2 SMNVEV come from the germline V gene (reference sequence). V lost 4 bases and J lost 0, with 6 bases in between. The CDR3 contains 13 residues. In DNA form, the CDR3 reads TGTGCCAGCAGTTCCCCGTACCAAGAGACCCAGTACTTC. Translation gives CASSSPYQETQYF.

This clone was seen only once. The gene calls are TRBV5-4 and TRBJ2-1, with D maybe TRBD2 (5 bases). Germline V lookup: CDR1 SGHNT, CDR2 YYREEE (reference sequence). The CDR3 runs 16 residues. V was cut by 5 bases and J by 0 bases, with 15 bases left in between. The chain's CDR3 is CASSYISARSYNEQFF. In nucleotides, the CDR3 is TGTGCCAGCAGTTATATTAGCGCACGCTCCTACAATGAGCAGTTCTTC. The full variable domain, rest sourced from reference TRBV5-4 and TRBJ2-1, is ETGVTQSPTHLIKTRGQQVTLRCSSQSGHNTVSWYQQALGQGPQFIFQYYREEENGRGNFPPRFSGLQFPNYSSELNVNALELDDSALYLCASSYISARSYNEQFFGPGTRLTVL.

This chain links TRBV5-1 with TRBJ2-3, with 9 positions matching TRBD2. In germline, CDR1 is SGHRS, CDR2 YFSETQ. The ends lost 4 bases at V and 2 bases at J; junction bases unmatched: 8. The CDR3 consists of 16 residues. CDR3 nucleotide sequence: TGCGCCAGCAGCGCGGGACTAGCCGGTTCCACAGATACGCAGTATTTT. Its protein product is CASSAGLAGSTDTQYF.

In nucleotides, the CDR3 is TGTGCCAGTCTACATGAGGGCCGGGAGACCCAGTACTTC. It codes for CASLHEGRETQYF. The chain joins TRBV6-5 to TRBJ2-5; a weak D match, TRBD2 (5 bases). There are 13 residues in the CDR3. The germline CDR1 and CDR2 sequences are MNHEY and SVGAGI. V was trimmed by 9 bases and J by 5 bases, leaving 16 bases between them.

Ten or more counts support this clone. This chain connects TRBV5-6 to TRBJ1-2; D uncertain. The germline gives CDR1 SGHDT, CDR2 YYEEEE. The CDR3 contains 12 residues. Trimming left V 0 bases short and J 4 bases short, with 4 bases between. For the CDR3, the DNA is TGTGCCAGCAGCTTGGACAGCTATGGCTACACCTTC. Protein sequence: CASSLDSYGYTF.

The rearrangement links TRBV30 to TRBJ2-3, with D tentatively TRBD2 (6 bases). In germline, CDR1 is GTSNPN, CDR2 SVGIG (reference sequence). V shed 0 bases and J shed 2 bases, with 15 bases lying between them. The CDR3 is 16 amino acids. This chain's CDR3 is CAWSVLPGGVTDTQYF. CDR3 nucleotide sequence: TGTGCCTGGAGTGTACTGCCCGGCGGGGTCACAGATACGCAGTATTTT.

The chain uses TRBV7-2 and TRBJ2-2, with 7 bases identical to TRBD2. The CDR3 runs 14 residues. Germline V lookup: CDR1 SGHTA, CDR2 FQGNSA. Trimming cost V 9 bases and J 9 bases; bases outside gene matches: 13. CDR3 nucleotide sequence: TGTGCCAGTAGTGGGGGGGTTATGAACTGGGAGCTGTTTTTT. This gives the protein CASSGGVMNWELFF.

The chain has TRBV2 and TRBJ1-5; the D gene is possibly TRBD1 (6 bases). Deletions cut 4 bases from V and 2 bases from J, with 6 bases between. The germline V gene encodes CDR1 SNHLY and CDR2 FYNNEI. This CDR3 is built from 13 residues. CDR3 nucleotide sequence: TGTGCCAGCAGTGGACAGGGCAATCAGCCCCAGCATTTT. It is translated as CASSGQGNQPQHF. The full variable domain, completed using reference TRBV2 and TRBJ1-5, is EPEVTQTPSHQVTQMGQEVILRCVPISNHLYFYWYRQILGQKVEFLVSFYNNEISEKSEIFDDQFSVERPDGSNFTLKIRSTKLEDSAMYFCASSGQGNQPQHFGDGTRLSIL.

This chain joins TRBV5-1 and TRBJ1-2; the match to TRBD1 covers 8 bases. The CDR3 has 16 residues. Germline assignment: CDR1 SGHRS and CDR2 YFSETQ. The junction had 8 bases not matched to a gene; V was cut back by 0 bases and J by 4 bases. The CDR3: CASSLAQGASGYGYTF. CDR3 sequence (DNA): TGCGCCAGCAGCTTGGCCCAGGGGGCTTCCGGCTATGGCTACACCTTC.